This T cell receptor (beta chain) was identified during a study of blood T cell repertoires in COVID-19. As for the study in general: Spain, Italy and the United States supplied samples that represented acute and convalescent COVID-19. The cDNA or gDNA used as material had been derived from T cells, B-cell-depleted T cells, or PBMCs.

In the original workflow: Estimates of nucleated cell counts were drawn from the amplification of reference gene primers. TCRdb keeps only in-frame clones here, not all; method: immunoSEQ multiplex PCR. The DNA gave D and trimming, while V, J and clone size come from that table. The repertoire consists of 300,000 to 400,000 clones, with roughly 85% occurring once and the leading ten covering approximately 7.9%. Between the trimmed V and J ends, which lost 2 bases and 1 base, there was a span of 17 bases. The CDR3 has 17 amino acids. Looked up from germline, CDR1 is SGHTA and CDR2 is FQGNSA. The gene calls are TRBV7-2 and TRBJ2-5, with TRBD2 as a possible D gene (6 bases). Sequencing used peripheral blood. The source is a human donor in a cohort sampled during active COVID-19. CDR3 sequence: CASSLSSRGYSQETQYF. The DNA for the CDR3 is TGTGCCAGCAGCTTATCGTCCCGGGGGTATTCCCAAGAGACCCAGTACTTC.